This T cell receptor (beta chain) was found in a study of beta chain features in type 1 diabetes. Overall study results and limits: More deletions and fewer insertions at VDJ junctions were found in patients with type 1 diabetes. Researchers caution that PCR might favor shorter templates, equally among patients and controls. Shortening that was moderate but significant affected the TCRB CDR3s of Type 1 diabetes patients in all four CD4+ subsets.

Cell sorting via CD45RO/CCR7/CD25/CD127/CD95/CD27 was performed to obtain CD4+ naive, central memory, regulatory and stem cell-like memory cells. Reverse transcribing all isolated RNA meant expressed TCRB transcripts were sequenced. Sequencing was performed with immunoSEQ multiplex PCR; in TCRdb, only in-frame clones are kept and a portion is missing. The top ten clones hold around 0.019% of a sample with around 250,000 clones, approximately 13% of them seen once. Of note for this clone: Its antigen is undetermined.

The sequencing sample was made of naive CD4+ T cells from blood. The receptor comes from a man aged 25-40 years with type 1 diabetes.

The CDR3 sequence is CAISDSGNPHNEQFF. The CDR3 nucleotides read TGTGCCATCAGTGACTCAGGGAACCCCCACAATGAGCAGTTCTTC. The V gene is TRBV10-3, the J gene TRBJ2-1; D is possibly TRBD1 (5 bases). The CDR3 covers 15 residues. With 3 bases removed from V and 5 bases from J, the gap between germline ends came to 14 bases. Germline CDR1 reads ENHRY; CDR2 reads SYGVKD.